This T cell receptor beta chain was obtained from a study of PD-1 blockade in classical Hodgkin lymphoma. Study overall: Every 2 weeks, patients had 3 mg/kg nivolumab intravenously.

Assay used: immunoSEQ multiplex PCR; TCRdb lists only in-frame clones, some missing. The table records over 85,000 clones, 85% to 95% of them present only once. The germline gives CDR1 SGHTA, CDR2 FQGNSA. V shed 5 bases and J shed 6 bases, with 14 bases lying between them. CDR3 length: 13 amino acids. About this clone: Its matching antigen is unknown.

The time point: cycle 4 day 1 (C4D1), after less than 7 weeks of nivolumab. With no exception, relapse followed autologous stem cell transplantation in all patients, and brentuximab vedotin exposure varied. Whole-study results and caveats: By cycle point C4D1, TCR diversity had risen significantly in CD4+ cells (but not CD8+ cells). For complete responders, baseline diversity was comparable to that of newly diagnosed patients. The drivers behind the repertoire differences, possibly disease activity or prior therapy, remain undefined.

This sample comprised peripheral blood mononuclear cells (PBMCs), obtained before the fourth cycle of nivolumab. The chain is built from TRBV7-2 and TRBJ2-7, with D perhaps matching TRBD1 or TRBD2 (6 bases each). This TCR derives from a human donor with classical Hodgkin lymphoma. CDR3 coding DNA: TGTGCCAGCAGCCAAGGCCGGGGGCGCGAGCAGTACTTC. Translation gives CASSQGRGREQYF.